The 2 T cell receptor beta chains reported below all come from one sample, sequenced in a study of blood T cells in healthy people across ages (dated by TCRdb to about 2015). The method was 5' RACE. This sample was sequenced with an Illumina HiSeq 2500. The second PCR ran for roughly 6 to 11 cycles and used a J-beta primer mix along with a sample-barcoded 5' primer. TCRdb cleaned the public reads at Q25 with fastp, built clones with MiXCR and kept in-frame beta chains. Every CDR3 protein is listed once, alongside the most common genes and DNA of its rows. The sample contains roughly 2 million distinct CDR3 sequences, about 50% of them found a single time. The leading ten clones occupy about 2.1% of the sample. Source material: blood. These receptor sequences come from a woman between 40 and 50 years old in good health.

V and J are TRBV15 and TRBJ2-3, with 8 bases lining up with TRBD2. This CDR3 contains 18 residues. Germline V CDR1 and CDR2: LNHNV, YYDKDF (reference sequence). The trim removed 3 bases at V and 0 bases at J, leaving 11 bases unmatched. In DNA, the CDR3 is TGTGCCACCAGCAGTGGGGAGCGGGGGCTTTCTAGCACAGATACGCAGTATTTT. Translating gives CATSSGERGLSSTDTQYF.

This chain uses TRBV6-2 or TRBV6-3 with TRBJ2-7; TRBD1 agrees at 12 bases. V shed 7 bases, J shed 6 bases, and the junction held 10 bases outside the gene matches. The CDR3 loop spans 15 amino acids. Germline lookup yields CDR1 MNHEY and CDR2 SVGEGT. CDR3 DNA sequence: TGTGCCAGCACTTCCGAGGGGGACAGGGGGCGCGAGCAGTACTTC. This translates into CASTSEGDRGREQYF.